In its sample, the clone carrying this T cell receptor beta chain was seen many times. The data derive from a study of neurological immune-mediated disorders. This CDR3 has 13 residues. Trimming left V 4 bases short and J 3 bases short, with 12 bases between. Germline values: CDR1 SQVTM, CDR2 ANQGSEA. The team produced cDNA through 5'RACE using 10-nucleotide random UMIs. Over 160 million TCR-beta sequences from 15-18 subjects came out of each sequencing run. One entry per CDR3 protein, called by TCRdb with MiXCR from the 5' RACE reads. The sample records fewer than 90,000 distinct CDR3 sequences, 10% being singletons. Time point meaning: longitudinal time-point 1 (baseline). It was blood bank volunteers in Maryland, USA who made up the healthy controls. For the unsorted libraries, 2 million PBMCs stored at -80 C served as input.

Sequencing input: PBMCs. The sequence derives from a man in his thirties or forties in good health. The chain employs TRBV29-1 and TRBJ1-1; D remains ambiguous. The CDR3 here is CSVARARDTEAFF. CDR3 in DNA: TGCAGCGTTGCGAGGGCGAGGGACACTGAAGCTTTCTTT.